The T cell receptor (beta chain) under discussion was sequenced for a study of blood T cell repertoires in COVID-19. About the research overall: From the United States, Italy and Spain came samples of acute and convalescent COVID-19. The analysed material was cDNA or gDNA that came from T cells, B-cell-depleted T cells, or PBMCs.

Authors' analysis steps: How many nucleated cells were present was estimated from reference gene primer amplification. The protocol was immunoSEQ multiplex PCR, while the TCRdb copy is restricted to in-frame clones and leaves out a portion. The DNA was the basis for D and trimming; V, J and clone size are from that table. The profile shows about 180,000 clones, just under 80% of them singletons. This clone has only a few counts. The V gene's germline CDR1 is SNHLY and CDR2 FYNNEI. The CDR3 is 15 residues long. Trimming took 2 bases from V and 5 from J; bases not matched to a gene: 3. V is TRBV2 and J is TRBJ2-3, with 11 bases matching TRBD1. The sequenced sample was peripheral blood. The TCR sequence derives from a man between 65 and 85 years old with active or convalescent COVID-19. CDR3 nucleotide sequence: TGTGCCAGCAGTGAATCCGGGACAGGGGGAGATACGCAGTATTTT. Its protein product is CASSESGTGGDTQYF.